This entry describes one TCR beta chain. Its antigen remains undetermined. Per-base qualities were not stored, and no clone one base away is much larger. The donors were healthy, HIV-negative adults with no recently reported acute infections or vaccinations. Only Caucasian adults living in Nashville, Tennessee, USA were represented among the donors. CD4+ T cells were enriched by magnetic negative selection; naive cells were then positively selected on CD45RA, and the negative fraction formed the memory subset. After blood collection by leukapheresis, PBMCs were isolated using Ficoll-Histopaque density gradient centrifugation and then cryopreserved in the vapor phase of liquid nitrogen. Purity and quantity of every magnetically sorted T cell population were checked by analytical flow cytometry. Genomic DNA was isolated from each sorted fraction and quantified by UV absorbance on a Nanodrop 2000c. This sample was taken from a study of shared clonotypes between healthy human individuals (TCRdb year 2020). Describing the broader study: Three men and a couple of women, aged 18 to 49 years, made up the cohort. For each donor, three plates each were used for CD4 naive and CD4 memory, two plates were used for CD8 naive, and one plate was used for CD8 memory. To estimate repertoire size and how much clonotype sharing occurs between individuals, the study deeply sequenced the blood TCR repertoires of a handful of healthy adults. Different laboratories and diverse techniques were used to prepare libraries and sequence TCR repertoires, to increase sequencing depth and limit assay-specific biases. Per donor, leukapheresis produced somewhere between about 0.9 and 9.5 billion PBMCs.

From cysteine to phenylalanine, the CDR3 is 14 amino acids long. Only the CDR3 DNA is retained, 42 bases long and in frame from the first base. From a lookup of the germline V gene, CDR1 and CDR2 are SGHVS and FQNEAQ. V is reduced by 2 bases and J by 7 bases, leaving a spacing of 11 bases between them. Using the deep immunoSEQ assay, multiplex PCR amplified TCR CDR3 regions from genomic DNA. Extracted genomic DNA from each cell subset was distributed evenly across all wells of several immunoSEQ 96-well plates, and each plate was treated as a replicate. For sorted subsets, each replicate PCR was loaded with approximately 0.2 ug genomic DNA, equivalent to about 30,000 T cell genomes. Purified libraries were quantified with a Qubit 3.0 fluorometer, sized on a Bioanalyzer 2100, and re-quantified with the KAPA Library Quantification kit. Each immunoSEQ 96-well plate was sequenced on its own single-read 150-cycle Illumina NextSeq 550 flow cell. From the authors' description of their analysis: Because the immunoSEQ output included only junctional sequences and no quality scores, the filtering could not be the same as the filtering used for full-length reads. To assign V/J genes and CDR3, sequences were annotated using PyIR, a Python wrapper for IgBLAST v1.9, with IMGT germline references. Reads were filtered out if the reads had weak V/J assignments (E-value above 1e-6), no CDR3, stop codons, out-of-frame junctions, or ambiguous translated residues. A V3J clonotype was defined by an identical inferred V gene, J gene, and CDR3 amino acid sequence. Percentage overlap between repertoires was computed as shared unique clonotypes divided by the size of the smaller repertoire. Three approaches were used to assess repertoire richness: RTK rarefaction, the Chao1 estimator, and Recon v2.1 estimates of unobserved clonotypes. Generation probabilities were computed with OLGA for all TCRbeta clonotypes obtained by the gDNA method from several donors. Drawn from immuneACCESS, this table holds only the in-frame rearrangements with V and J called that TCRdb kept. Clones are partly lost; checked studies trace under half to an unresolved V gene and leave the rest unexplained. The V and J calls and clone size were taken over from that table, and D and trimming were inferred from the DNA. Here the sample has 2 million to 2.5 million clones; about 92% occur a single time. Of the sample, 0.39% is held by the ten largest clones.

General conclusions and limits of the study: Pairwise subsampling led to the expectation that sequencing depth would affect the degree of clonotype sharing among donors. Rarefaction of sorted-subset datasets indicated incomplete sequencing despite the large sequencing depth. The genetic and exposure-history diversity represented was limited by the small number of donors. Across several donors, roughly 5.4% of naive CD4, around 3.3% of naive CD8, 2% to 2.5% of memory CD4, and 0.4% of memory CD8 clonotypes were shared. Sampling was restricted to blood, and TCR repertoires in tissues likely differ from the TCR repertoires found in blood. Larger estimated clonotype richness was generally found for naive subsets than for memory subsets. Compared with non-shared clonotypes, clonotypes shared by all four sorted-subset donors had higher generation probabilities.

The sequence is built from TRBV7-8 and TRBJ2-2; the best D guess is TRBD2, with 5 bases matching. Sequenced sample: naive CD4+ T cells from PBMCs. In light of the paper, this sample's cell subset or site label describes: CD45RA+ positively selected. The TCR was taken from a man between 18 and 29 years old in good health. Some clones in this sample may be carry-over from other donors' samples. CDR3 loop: CASSLRGMVGELFF. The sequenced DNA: TGTGCCAGCAGCTTACGGGGAATGGTCGGGGAGCTGTTTTTT. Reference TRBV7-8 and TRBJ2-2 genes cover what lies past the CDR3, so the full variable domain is GAGVSQSPRYKVAKRGQDVALRCDPISGHVSLFWYQQALGQGPEFLTYFQNEAQLDKSGLPSDRFFAERPEGSVSTLKIQRTQQEDSAVYLCASSLRGMVGELFFGEGSRLTVL.